Listed below are T cell receptor beta chains from one sample, sequenced in a study of blood T cell repertoires in COVID-19. The data were produced by immunoSEQ multiplex PCR, yet TCRdb's version contains in-frame clones alone and is incomplete. The top ten clones hold about 4.5% of a sample with a few hundred thousand clones, roughly 83% of them seen once. Material: peripheral blood. The receptors stem from a man in his sixties who had recovered from COVID-19. The conserved cysteine and the conserved F or W are not part of the CDR3 here.

CDR3 protein: SASLIGSGGTKETQY
V gene: TRBV20-1
J gene: TRBJ2-5

CDR3 protein: ASSPQGIGQPQH
V gene: TRBV6-4
J gene: TRBJ1-5

CDR3 protein: ASSYWEGAGNQPQH
V gene: TRBV6-2/TRBV6-3
J gene: TRBJ1-5

CDR3 protein: ASPKTSGDTDTQY
V gene: TRBV6-5
J gene: TRBJ2-3

CDR3 protein: ASSTGFHEQF
V gene: TRBV7-8
J gene: TRBJ2-1

CDR3 protein: ASSSGRSSYNEQF
V gene: TRBV2
J gene: TRBJ2-1

CDR3 protein: ATSGENYNEQF
V gene: TRBV24-1
J gene: TRBJ2-1

CDR3 protein: ASSEWDSSPGEQY
V gene: TRBV6-1
J gene: TRBJ2-7

CDR3 protein: ASSYRGRIDTQY
V gene: TRBV27
J gene: TRBJ2-3

CDR3 protein: ASSTPIRQGSGNTIY
V gene: TRBV19
J gene: TRBJ1-3

CDR3 protein: ASRRGGVADTQY
V gene: TRBV2
J gene: TRBJ2-3

CDR3 protein: ASSAGTQNTEAF
V gene: TRBV18
J gene: TRBJ1-1

CDR3 protein: ATSVEETQY
V gene: TRBV24-1
J gene: TRBJ2-5

CDR3 protein: ASSQAKTRAETQY
V gene: TRBV3-1/TRBV3-2
J gene: TRBJ2-5

CDR3 protein: ASSPYRGPYNEQF
V gene: TRBV5-4
J gene: TRBJ2-1

CDR3 protein: ASSFNGRVSEQY
V gene: TRBV5-1
J gene: TRBJ2-7

CDR3 protein: ASSPGTLQGYGYT
V gene: TRBV7-9
J gene: TRBJ1-2

CDR3 protein: ASSPIRYGELF
V gene: TRBV18
J gene: TRBJ2-2

CDR3 protein: ASRRQERNTEAF
V gene: TRBV27
J gene: TRBJ1-1

CDR3 protein: ASSPGTSEAF
V gene: TRBV5-5
J gene: TRBJ1-1

CDR3 protein: ASSSGGRYGYT
V gene: TRBV12-3/TRBV12-4
J gene: TRBJ1-2

CDR3 protein: ASSRLAGEQF
V gene: TRBV18
J gene: TRBJ2-1

CDR3 protein: AIGLAVTGELF
V gene: TRBV10-3
J gene: TRBJ2-2

CDR3 protein: ASSRTGGSTGELF
V gene: TRBV7-8
J gene: TRBJ2-2

CDR3 protein: SASKLAGAYVEQF
V gene: TRBV20-1
J gene: TRBJ2-1

CDR3 protein: AWSFGRVNSPLH
V gene: TRBV30
J gene: TRBJ1-6

CDR3 protein: AINRLASWDEQY
V gene: TRBV10-3
J gene: TRBJ2-7

CDR3 protein: ASSSTELYNEQF
V gene: TRBV4-1
J gene: TRBJ2-1

CDR3 protein: ASSLETGGRVD
V gene: TRBV18
J gene: TRBJ2-5

CDR3 protein: ASSQLGNEQF
V gene: TRBV25-1
J gene: TRBJ2-1

CDR3 protein: ASSPSAGGETQY
V gene: TRBV7-9
J gene: TRBJ2-5

CDR3 protein: ASRGLAGDRGVNEQF
V gene: TRBV28
J gene: TRBJ2-1

CDR3 protein: ASSLDRWGTEAF
V gene: TRBV5-4
J gene: TRBJ1-1

CDR3 protein: ARSLRRTRGINYGYT
V gene: TRBV7-5
J gene: TRBJ1-2

CDR3 protein: ASSQGGAGGSPLH
V gene: TRBV3-1/TRBV3-2
J gene: TRBJ1-6

CDR3 protein: ASSVLGPAYEQY
V gene: TRBV6-5
J gene: TRBJ2-7

CDR3 protein: ASSLGHPYEQY
V gene: TRBV18
J gene: TRBJ2-7

CDR3 protein: ASTLTGGQETQY
V gene: TRBV5-1
J gene: TRBJ2-5

CDR3 protein: ASSIGSGSTDTQY
V gene: TRBV19
J gene: TRBJ2-3

CDR3 protein: ASGSGRNEQF
V gene: TRBV12-5
J gene: TRBJ2-1

CDR3 protein: SATSTGELF
V gene: TRBV20-1
J gene: TRBJ2-2

CDR3 protein: ASSPRDEQF
V gene: TRBV11-2
J gene: TRBJ2-1

CDR3 protein: ASSLRPDRANGNTIY
V gene: TRBV5-6
J gene: TRBJ1-3

CDR3 protein: ACSRGSGSSGANVLT
V gene: TRBV30
J gene: TRBJ2-6

CDR3 protein: ASSEGQGLGYT
V gene: TRBV10-2
J gene: TRBJ1-2

CDR3 protein: ASSSTGAEAADELF
V gene: TRBV7-3
J gene: TRBJ1-4

CDR3 protein: AWSETSGSRETQY
V gene: TRBV30
J gene: TRBJ2-5

CDR3 protein: ASSQLGLEQETQY
V gene: TRBV2
J gene: TRBJ2-5

CDR3 protein: ASSLEGEAYEQY
V gene: TRBV5-1
J gene: TRBJ2-7

CDR3 protein: ASTHRGGELF
V gene: TRBV28
J gene: TRBJ2-2

CDR3 protein: ASSSRTGTASYEQY
V gene: TRBV11-2
J gene: TRBJ2-7

CDR3 protein: ASSLGENTEAF
V gene: TRBV7-6
J gene: TRBJ1-1

CDR3 protein: ASSQVSGDTQY
V gene: TRBV3-1/TRBV3-2
J gene: TRBJ2-3

CDR3 protein: ASSSTLAGGAYEQY
V gene: TRBV5-1
J gene: TRBJ2-7

CDR3 protein: ASSWGSYNEQF
V gene: TRBV12-3/TRBV12-4
J gene: TRBJ2-1

CDR3 protein: ASSITGNYGQPQH
V gene: TRBV19
J gene: TRBJ1-5

CDR3 protein: ASREGRSSGNTIY
V gene: TRBV5-1
J gene: TRBJ1-3

CDR3 protein: SVRIGLETQY
V gene: TRBV29-1
J gene: TRBJ2-5